This T cell receptor beta chain was obtained from a study of T-cell reconstitution after alpha-beta-depleted transplantation in children (dated by TCRdb to the mid-2010s). At the level of the whole study: The study quantitatively tracked T-cell immune reconstitution after TCRalphabeta/CD19-depleted allogeneic hematopoietic cell transplantation in children using TCR repertoire profiling. Results the study describes overall, beyond this receptor: Over the following months the frequencies of hyperexpanded clones went down, and after one year T-cell counts and TCRbeta diversity were mostly credited to newly produced T cells. In some patients, the high TCRbeta diversity seen at day 60 was put down to recipient T cells and intrathymic progenitors that had survived conditioning. Apparently early alphabetaT-cell count recovery about two months after transplant reportedly relied on only several hundred rapidly expanded clones derived from non-depleted graft cells.

This clonotype has just a few counts. This receptor's antigen is unknown. Base qualities are not provided; no much larger clone lies one nucleotide away. The treatment or condition label corresponds to: allogeneic hematopoietic cell transplantation with graft depleted of TCRalphabeta T cells and CD19 B cells. Transplant recipients were children who received TCRalphabeta/CD19-depleted allogeneic hematopoietic cell grafts. Library generation was performed with PCR. TCRdb shows the sequencer as Illumina HiSeq 2500. TCR libraries were prepared with molecular barcoding, using unique molecular identifiers to normalize TCRbeta repertoire quantification. TCRdb trimmed the raw reads at Q25, called clones with MiXCR and kept productive beta chains. CDR3 protein sequences are deduplicated, and each keeps its most common genes and DNA. This sample has fewer than 400,000 distinct CDR3 sequences in its table, and roughly 25% of those were observed once. Over 9.5% of the sample rests with the top ten.

V ends up 4 bases short and J 0 bases short, with an unmatched junction base count of 5. CDR1 and CDR2 (LGHDT, YNNKEL) derive from the germline V gene (reference sequence). The cysteine opens and the phenylalanine closes a CDR3 of 17 amino acids. Just the 51-base CDR3 DNA is kept, in frame starting at base 1. The chain uses TRBV3-1 and TRBJ2-3, with 12 middle bases fitting TRBD2. The source was PBMCs, mostly from graft donor cells, collected 180 days after TCRalphabeta/CD19-depleted stem cell transplant. This TCR was recovered from a male patient younger than 18 who had a stem cell transplant for acute lymphoblastic leukemia, so the T cells may come from the graft donor. In nucleotides, the sequence is TGTGCCAGCAGCCCTACTAGCGGGAGGACTAGCACAGATACGCAGTATTTT. Its translation is CASSPTSGRTSTDTQYF.